A single T cell receptor (beta chain) is shown here with its context. The sample is drawn from a study of OX40 agonist ivuxolimab in advanced cancers. The wider study: Each dose-escalation patient presented with hepatocellular carcinoma, melanoma, renal cell or head and neck cancer. Earlier anti-PD-1, anti-PD-L1 or anti-CTLA-4 therapy was permitted; 30% to 50% had received some.

The germline CDR1 and CDR2 sequences are SQVTM and ANQGSEA. The CDR3 has 13 amino acids. Trimming shortened V by 1 base and J by 2 bases, and 8 bases separated the two germline ends. Using immunoSEQ multiplex PCR, the repertoire was profiled, and TCRdb retains in-frame clones only, with some absent. There are approximately 24,000 clones in the sample; about three quarters occur only once, and 14% lies in the top ten. The chain employs TRBV29-1 and TRBJ2-5, with D hard to call. This specimen consisted of CD4+ or CD8+ T cells sorted from blood, obtained in a trial of the OX40 agonist ivuxolimab. This sequence originates from an adult with an advanced solid tumor such as melanoma, head and neck, liver or kidney cancer. The CDR3 reads CSVEARNQETQYF. The CDR3, as DNA: TGCAGCGTTGAAGCCCGGAATCAAGAGACCCAGTACTTC.